The sequence of this T cell receptor beta chain was determined in a study of shared clonotypes between healthy human individuals. The CDR3 runs to 15 residues. V was pared by 4 bases and J by 3 bases, with 12 bases between. CDR1 and CDR2 (germline): MNHNS, SASEGT. As concerns this clone: A far larger clone is off by one base, so a read error is likely.

Splitting of each subset's genomic DNA was done evenly across several immunoSEQ plates. In replicate PCRs of unsorted PBMC, 250 to 350 ng DNA, around 33,000 T cell genomes, was used. Assay used: immunoSEQ multiplex PCR; TCRdb lists only in-frame clones, some missing. The sample consists of 450,000 to 500,000 clones, roughly 80% of them appearing once. Sequencing was performed on PBMCs. This TCR came from a woman aged 40 to 50 in good health. Some clones in this sample may be carry-over from other donors' samples. The V and J genes are TRBV6-1 and TRBJ2-2; D perhaps matches TRBD2 (5 bases). CDR3 nucleotides: TGTGCCAGCAGTGTCTCCAGCGGATACACCGGGGAGCTGTTTTTT. This encodes CASSVSSGYTGELFF.